This is a list of T cell receptor beta chains from one sample in a study of blood T cell repertoires in COVID-19. TCRdb's copy holds only in-frame clones and misses some; the assay was immunoSEQ multiplex PCR. Here the sample spans fewer than 350,000 clones, about 85% being singletons. Sequencing used PBMCs or T cells enriched from blood (not recorded which). These receptors originate from a woman between 50 and 59 years old who had recovered from COVID-19. Each CDR3 is given with its conserved first and last residue. Fields, in order: CDR3 length, D gene, V gene, clone size, J gene, CDR3 DNA, CDR3 protein. A D gene is named only where the DNA matches it firmly. Some rows have no size entry. The others give once, few or many, or a class for an expanded clone.

CDR3 length: 18; D gene: -; V gene: TRBV21-1; clone size: -; J gene: TRBJ2-1; CDR3 DNA: TGTGCCAGCAGCCCACGAAAACCGGACAGGGGTCCCTACAATGAGCAGTTCTTC; CDR3 protein: CASSPRKPDRGPYNEQFF
CDR3 length: 15; D gene: -; V gene: TRBV11-1; clone size: -; J gene: TRBJ2-5; CDR3 DNA: TGTGCCAGCAGCCCCCCGGGTTCAGGGCTGGAGACCCAGTACTTC; CDR3 protein: CASSPPGSGLETQYF
CDR3 length: 12; D gene: TRBD1; V gene: TRBV28; clone size: -; J gene: TRBJ1-1; CDR3 DNA: TGTGCCAGCAAAATCGGGACAGGGGATACTTTCTTT; CDR3 protein: CASKIGTGDTFF
CDR3 length: 19; D gene: TRBD1; V gene: TRBV18; clone size: -; J gene: TRBJ1-1; CDR3 DNA: TGTGCCAGCTCACGCCAAGGTGGGGGGACAGGGTGGATGAACACTGAAGCTTTCTTT; CDR3 protein: CASSRQGGGTGWMNTEAFF
CDR3 length: 13; D gene: -; V gene: TRBV19; clone size: -; J gene: TRBJ2-3; CDR3 DNA: TGTGCCAGTAGTAACTCCCGCACAGATACGCAGTATTTT; CDR3 protein: CASSNSRTDTQYF
CDR3 length: 16; D gene: TRBD2; V gene: TRBV6-5; clone size: -; J gene: TRBJ2-3; CDR3 DNA: TGTGCCAGCAGTTGGTTAAGCGGGGGGACCACAGATACGCAGTATTTT; CDR3 protein: CASSWLSGGTTDTQYF
CDR3 length: 15; D gene: TRBD2; V gene: TRBV24-1; clone size: -; J gene: TRBJ2-5; CDR3 DNA: TGTGCCACCAGTGATGGCGGGGGGCCCCAAGAGACCCAGTACTTC; CDR3 protein: CATSDGGGPQETQYF
CDR3 length: 15; D gene: TRBD1; V gene: TRBV11-3; clone size: -; J gene: TRBJ2-2; CDR3 DNA: TGTGCCAGCAGCCCAAGACAGGGGGCGGGCGGGGAGCTGTTTTTT; CDR3 protein: CASSPRQGAGGELFF
CDR3 length: 16; D gene: -; V gene: TRBV25-1; clone size: many; J gene: TRBJ1-1; CDR3 DNA: TGTGCCAGCAGCCGGCCCTTAGAAGGGGGGAACACTGAAGCTTTCTTT; CDR3 protein: CASSRPLEGGNTEAFF
CDR3 length: 16; D gene: -; V gene: TRBV7-8; clone size: once; J gene: TRBJ1-5; CDR3 DNA: TGTGCCAGCAGCCTTCAACCCGGGGGTAGCAATCAGCCCCAGCATTTT; CDR3 protein: CASSLQPGGSNQPQHF
CDR3 length: 17; D gene: -; V gene: TRBV7-6; clone size: -; J gene: TRBJ2-1; CDR3 DNA: TGTGCCAGCAGCTTAGCGGCACTAACCCCCTTTAGCAATGAGCAGTTCTTC; CDR3 protein: CASSLAALTPFSNEQFF
CDR3 length: 16; D gene: -; V gene: TRBV5-1; clone size: -; J gene: TRBJ2-3; CDR3 DNA: TGCGCCAGCAGCCCAGGACAGAGCAGAGTGACAGATACGCAGTATTTT; CDR3 protein: CASSPGQSRVTDTQYF
CDR3 length: 15; D gene: TRBD2; V gene: TRBV3-1/TRBV3-2; clone size: -; J gene: TRBJ2-5; CDR3 DNA: TGTGCCAGCAGCCAAGAGCCCACTAGCGGGGAGACCCAGTACTTC; CDR3 protein: CASSQEPTSGETQYF
CDR3 length: 14; D gene: -; V gene: TRBV5-6; clone size: once; J gene: TRBJ1-4; CDR3 DNA: TGTGCCAGCAGCTTGGGGCAGATTAATGAAAAACTGTTTTTT; CDR3 protein: CASSLGQINEKLFF
CDR3 length: 11; D gene: -; V gene: TRBV30; clone size: -; J gene: TRBJ1-2; CDR3 DNA: TGTGCCCGAACTATATTCGGAGGCTACACCTTC; CDR3 protein: CARTIFGGYTF